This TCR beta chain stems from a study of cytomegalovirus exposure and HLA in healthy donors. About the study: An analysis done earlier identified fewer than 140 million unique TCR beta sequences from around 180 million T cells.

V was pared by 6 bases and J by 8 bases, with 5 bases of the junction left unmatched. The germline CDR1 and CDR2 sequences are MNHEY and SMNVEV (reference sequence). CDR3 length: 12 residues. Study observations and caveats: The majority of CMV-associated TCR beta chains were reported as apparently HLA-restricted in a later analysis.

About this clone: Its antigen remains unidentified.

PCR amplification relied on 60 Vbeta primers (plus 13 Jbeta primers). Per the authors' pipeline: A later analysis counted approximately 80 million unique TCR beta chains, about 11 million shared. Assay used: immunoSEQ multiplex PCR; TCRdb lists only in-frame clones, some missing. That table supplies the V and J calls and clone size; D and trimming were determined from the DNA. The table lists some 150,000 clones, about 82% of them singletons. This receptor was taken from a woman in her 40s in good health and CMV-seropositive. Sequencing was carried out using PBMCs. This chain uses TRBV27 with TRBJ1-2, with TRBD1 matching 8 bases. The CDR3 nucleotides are TGTGCCAGCAGAGCACAGGGGGAGGGCTACACCTTC. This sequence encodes CASRAQGEGYTF.